This T cell receptor (beta chain) appears in the sequencing data of a study of human T cells and chemical hapten exposure. Turning to the study itself: TCR yields per sample varied, mainly owing to small pooled library volume differences. Points from the study as a whole: Among TCRs, those above 1 in 1000 frequency were unaffected by DPC sensitization.

As the library was built, unique molecular identifiers were attached to individual cDNA molecules. Methods used by the authors: A per-sample median of roughly 100,000 TCRs was observed, with a range of about 23,224 to 750,000. TCRdb independently ran MiXCR on the 5' RACE reads; one entry per CDR3 protein. The V and J calls come from TCRdb's annotation, not from the publication. This table has 75,000 or so distinct CDR3 sequences, about a sixth appearing once. Whole blood, unfractionated, served as the material for total RNA extraction. A word on this clonotype: The antigen is undetermined.

This CDR3 has 17 amino acids. Trimming removed 0 bases at V and 2 bases at J, with 15 bases between. CDR1 and CDR2 from the germline V gene are MGHRA and YSYEKL. The sequence was obtained from a female donor in good health. The chain uses TRBV4-1 and TRBJ2-3, with D perhaps matching TRBD2 (5 bases). The CDR3 spells CASSQDPRGGDTDTQYF. The CDR3, as DNA: TGCGCCAGCAGCCAAGATCCCAGAGGAGGAGACACAGATACGCAGTATTTT.